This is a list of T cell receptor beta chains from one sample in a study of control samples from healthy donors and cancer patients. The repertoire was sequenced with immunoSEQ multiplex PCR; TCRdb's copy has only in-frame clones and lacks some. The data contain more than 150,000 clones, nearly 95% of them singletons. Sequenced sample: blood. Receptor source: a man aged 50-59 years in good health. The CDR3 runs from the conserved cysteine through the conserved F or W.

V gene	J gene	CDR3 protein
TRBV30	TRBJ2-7	CAWSVQQGEQYF
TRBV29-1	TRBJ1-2	CSVEDRLGTLYGYTF
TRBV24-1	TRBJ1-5	CATSDSRKQGVGAKIQPQHF
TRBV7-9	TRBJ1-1	CASSFTTENTEAFF
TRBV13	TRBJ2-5	CASSLERLTQYF
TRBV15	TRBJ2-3	CATPNLRGPDTQYF
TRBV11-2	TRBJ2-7	CASSILAGSYEQYF
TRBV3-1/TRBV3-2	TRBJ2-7	CASSHQTGYEQYF
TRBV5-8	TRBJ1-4	CASSPPERREKLFF
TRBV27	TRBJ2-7	CASSFPGLAGREQYF
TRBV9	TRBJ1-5	CASSEGGSSEPQHF